In its sample, the clone carrying this TCR beta chain was seen many times. Its antigen remains unidentified. A volume of about 6 milliliters of peripheral blood was collected by draw at each of two time points. Germline CDR1 is LNHDA and CDR2 is SQIVND (reference sequence). The CDR3 length is 14 residues. V was clipped by 4 bases and J by 2 bases; unmatched bases: 2. The sample comes from a study of prognosis after radiotherapy for stage I lung cancer. Starting from genomic DNA, TCR beta CDR3 was amplified through two-round multiplex PCR. During first-round PCR, primers specific to each TRBV and TRBJ gene were used. Via MiXCR, TCRdb re-called the multiplex PCR reads, giving one row per CDR3 protein. The data hold tens of thousands of distinct CDR3 sequences, with roughly 29% observed a single time. The study's findings and limits: After stereotactic body radiation therapy, median unique TCR clones were roughly 6,900, down from around 10,000. Usage of the TRBV and TRBJ genes (in patients with versus without metastases) was reportedly different.

The chain couples TRBV19 to TRBJ1-5; 7 bases are shared with TRBD1. The material sequenced was PBMCs, taken before or after stereotactic body radiation therapy (not recorded which). The sequence derives from a donor aged 50 or older with non-small cell lung cancer. As DNA, the CDR3 is TGTGCCAGTAGTAACCAGGGGGGCAATCAGCCCCAGCATTTT. This sequence encodes CASSNQGGNQPQHF.